Following are 4 T cell receptor beta chains from one sample sequenced in a study of shared clonotypes between healthy human individuals (dated by TCRdb to the early 2020s). Library generation was performed with the immunoSEQ multiplex PCR assay. Sourced from immuneACCESS, this table was stored by TCRdb with only in-frame sequences that have V and J called. A share of the clones is absent; for the studies checked, an unresolved V gene accounts for under half, and the remainder has no known explanation. This sample has about 2.4 million clones in its table, and roughly nine tenths of those were observed once. About 0.13% of the sample is in the top ten clones. Sequenced input: naive CD4+ T cells sorted from blood. The cell subset or site label here, explained by the study, means: CD45RA+ positively selected. These receptors all come from a man aged 18 to 29 in good health.

This chain uses TRBV5-1 with TRBJ2-2, with 7 bases fitting TRBD1. The CDR3 has 16 amino acids. The germline gives CDR1 SGHRS, CDR2 YFSETQ. J was trimmed by 4 bases and V by 0 bases; bases with no gene match: 6. CDR3 sequence: CASSLEGRGSTGELFF. CDR3 DNA sequence: TGCGCCAGCAGCTTGGAGGGCAGGGGGTCCACCGGGGAGCTGTTTTTT. The complete variable domain, with remaining parts taken from reference TRBV5-1 and TRBJ2-2, reads KAGVTQTPRYLIKTRGQQVTLSCSPISGHRSVSWYQQTPGQGLQFLFEYFSETQRNKGNFPGRFSGRQFSNSRSEMNVSTLELGDSALYLCASSLEGRGSTGELFFGEGSRLTVL.

The chain carries TRBV10-3 and TRBJ2-7; D not certain. The V gene lost 5 bases and the J gene lost 3 bases, with 23 bases spanning the gap. There are 17 residues in the CDR3. The germline CDR1 and CDR2 sequences are ENHRY and SYGVKD. CDR3 in amino acids: CAISKQVLSPPDYEQYF. CDR3 sequence (DNA): TGTGCCATCAGTAAACAAGTACTATCCCCACCCGACTACGAGCAGTACTTC.

The gene calls are TRBV10-3 and TRBJ1-6; TRBD1 is a possible D gene (5 bases). The CDR3 sequence is 14 residues long. Germline V gives CDR1 ENHRY, CDR2 SYGVKD. V was trimmed by 6 bases and J by 8 bases, leaving 14 bases between them. CDR3 bases: TGTGCCATCAGCTCGGACACCTTCCATTCACCCCTCCACTTT. Translating it yields CAISSDTFHSPLHF.

Details on this clone: One end of the junction does not line up with germline, which may come from a read error. The CDR3 DNA is TGTGCCAGCAGCTTAGCGCGTTTAGCGGAGTGGGGTAATGAACAGTTCTTC. Its translation is CASSLARLAEWGNEQFF. The V gene is TRBV7-6, the J gene TRBJ2-1; tentatively, D is TRBD2 (6 bases). The CDR3 covers 17 residues. Germline CDR1 reads SGHVS; CDR2 reads FNYEAQ.